Each of the 14 T cell receptor beta chains below was sequenced from the same sample in a study of blood T cells in healthy people across ages. PCR was performed a second time for roughly 6 to 12 cycles using a sample-barcoded 5' primer and a J-beta primer mix. In TCRdb, the 5' RACE reads were re-called with MiXCR into one record per CDR3 protein. The data contain around 1,800,000 distinct CDR3 sequences, about 39% of them singletons. The sequenced sample was blood. These receptors all stem from a human donor in good health.

This clonotype was found many times. This chain uses TRBV29-1 with TRBJ1-1; D remains unclear. CDR1 is SQVTM, CDR2 ANQGSEA, per germline. The germline V and J ends were trimmed by 3 bases and 1 base, with 9 bases remaining between them. The CDR3 totals 13 residues. As DNA, the CDR3 is TGCAGCGTTGAGGAGGCAAGGAACACTGAAGCTTTCTTT. Translation gives CSVEEARNTEAFF. The whole variable domain, remainder taken from reference TRBV29-1 and TRBJ1-1, is SAVISQKPSRDICQRGTSLTIQCQVDSQVTMMFWYRQQPGQSLTLIATANQGSEATYESGFVIDKFPISRPNLTFSTLTVSNMSPEDSSIYLCSVEEARNTEAFFGQGTRLTVV.

This chain joins TRBV19 and TRBJ2-2; the match to TRBD2 covers 12 bases. Germline assignment: CDR1 LNHDA and CDR2 SQIVND (reference sequence). The CDR3 runs 16 residues. Losses at the gene ends were 3 bases for V and 4 bases for J; bases not matched to a gene: 3. The CDR3 DNA is TGTGCCAGTAGTATCCGACTAGCGGGGGTCACCGGGGAGCTGTTTTTT. Translation gives CASSIRLAGVTGELFF.

J is TRBJ1-5 and V is TRBV20-1; D is ambiguous. The CDR3 loop spans 13 amino acids. Germline V gene sequence: CDR1 DFQATT, CDR2 SNEGSKA (reference sequence). Trimming left V 4 bases short and J 0 bases short, with 7 bases between. The CDR3 DNA reads as TGCAGTGCTAACAGTGATAGCAATCAGCCCCAGCATTTT. This gives the protein CSANSDSNQPQHF.

The rearrangement uses TRBV24-1 and TRBJ1-2; tentatively, D is TRBD1 (6 bases). V lost 9 bases and J lost 5, with 12 bases in between. The germline gives CDR1 KGHDR, CDR2 SFDVKD. The length of the CDR3 is 12 residues. The CDR3 sequence: CATRGQSYGYTF. The CDR3 DNA follows: TGTGCCACCCGCGGACAGTCTTATGGCTACACCTTC.

There are a few counts of this clonotype. V and J are TRBV28 and TRBJ1-6; 9 bases agree with TRBD1. This CDR3 is 13 amino acids long. The germline CDR1 and CDR2 sequences are MDHEN and SYDVKM. V shed 10 bases, J shed 9 bases, and the junction held 7 bases outside the gene matches. The CDR3: CATWDRAGSPLHF. CDR3 sequence (DNA): TGTGCCACCTGGGACAGGGCGGGTTCACCCCTCCACTTT.

The V gene is TRBV6-5, the J gene TRBJ1-6; no definite D call. The V end lost 2 bases, the J end lost 10 bases, and 9 bases lay between the germline ends. Germline CDR1 reads MNHEY; CDR2 reads SVGAGI. The CDR3 contains 13 residues. The chain's CDR3 is CASSYGRESPLHF. The CDR3 DNA reads TGTGCCAGCAGTTACGGTCGGGAATCACCCCTCCACTTT.

The chain links TRBV2 to TRBJ1-6; no definite D call. V gave up 3 bases and J gave up 3 bases, with 12 bases separating them. The CDR3 is 16 amino acids. Germline CDR1 reads SNHLY; CDR2 reads FYNNEI. CDR3 coding DNA: TGTGCCAGCAGTGATGAGGGTCCCTACTATAATTCACCCCTCCACTTT. The encoded protein is CASSDEGPYYNSPLHF.

Comment on this clonotype: The junction shows a germline mismatch at one end, possibly a read error. The chain is built from TRBV4-3 and TRBJ2-6, with TRBD2 matching over 10 bases. Per germline, CDR1 LGHNA and CDR2 YSLEER. The CDR3 has 21 amino acids. The CDR3 sequence: CSSSQRPAGTSVSSGANVLTF. The DNA for the CDR3 is TGCTCCAGCAGCCAGAGGCCCGCCGGGACTAGCGTTTCCTCTGGGGCCAACGTCCTGACTTTC.

This clonotype has only one observation. The genes are TRBV29-1 and TRBJ1-2; 7 nucleotides align to TRBD1. J was trimmed by 8 bases and V by 6 bases; bases with no gene match: 15. Germline lookup yields CDR1 SQVTM and CDR2 ANQGSEA. This CDR3 is 14 amino acids long. The CDR3 DNA reads as TGCAGCGTGCTCGAATACGGACAGGCTAAAGGCTACACCTTC. The encoded protein is CSVLEYGQAKGYTF. The full variable domain, rest sourced from reference TRBV29-1 and TRBJ1-2, is SAVISQKPSRDICQRGTSLTIQCQVDSQVTMMFWYRQQPGQSLTLIATANQGSEATYESGFVIDKFPISRPNLTFSTLTVSNMSPEDSSIYLCSVLEYGQAKGYTFGSGTRLTVV.

The sample holds a few counts of this clonotype. This sequence joins TRBV6-1 and TRBJ2-1; D gene ambiguous. The CDR3 length is 11 residues. Germline CDR1 is MNHNS and CDR2 is SASEGT. V was trimmed by 7 bases and J by 3 bases, leaving 4 bases between them. CDR3 loop: CASKSYNEQFF. DNA for the CDR3: TGTGCCAGCAAGAGCTACAATGAGCAGTTCTTC.

CDR3 protein: CAISPTGAGEKLFF. The CDR3, as DNA: TGTGCCATCAGCCCGACAGGGGCGGGCGAAAAACTGTTTTTT. V is TRBV10-3 and J is TRBJ1-4; the match to TRBD1 covers 8 bases. The CDR3 has 14 amino acids. CDR1 ENHRY and CDR2 SYGVKD come from the germline V gene. V gave up 6 bases and J gave up 8 bases; unmatched junction bases: 8.

This clonotype has only a few counts. The chain joins TRBV6-1 to TRBJ1-1; D is uncertain. CDR1 and CDR2 (germline): MNHNS, SASEGT. The CDR3 is made up of 16 amino acids. V was shortened by 3 bases and J by 1 base, with 15 bases between the two germline ends. The CDR3 here is CASSDGFVGKNTEAFF. Written as DNA, the CDR3 is TGTGCCAGCAGTGATGGGTTTGTGGGGAAGAACACTGAAGCTTTCTTT.

J is TRBJ1-2 and V is TRBV20-1; TRBD1 is a possible D gene (5 bases). The CDR3 is 14 residues long. Germline loops: CDR1 DFQATT, CDR2 SNEGSKA (reference sequence). The V gene lost 0 bases and the J gene lost 2 bases, with 10 bases spanning the gap. The CDR3 bases are TGCAGTGCTAGAGAGATTGGGGCCAACTATGGCTACACCTTC. Its protein is CSAREIGANYGYTF.

A few counts support this clonotype. At one end the junction does not follow the germline gene, possibly because of a read error. The V and J genes are TRBV7-3 and TRBJ2-4; 8 nucleotides line up with TRBD1. Gene TRBJ2-7 matches the end of the DNA better, so the J call may be wrong. The CDR3 runs to 16 residues. Germline loops: CDR1 SGHTA, CDR2 FQGTGA. The CDR3 bases are TGCGCCAGCAGCCACACCTCGGAACAGGGGGTGGACGAGCAGTACTTC. Translating it yields CASSHTSEQGVDEQYF.